The entry below describes one TCR beta chain. V was trimmed by 0 bases and J by 0 bases, leaving 9 bases between them. Germline V gene data show CDR1 as LNHNV and CDR2 as YYDKDF (reference sequence). The CDR3 is made up of 16 amino acids. This sample was included in a study of cytomegalovirus exposure and HLA in healthy donors. The PCR made use of 60 Vbeta and 13 Jbeta primers. Here immunoSEQ multiplex PCR was the method, and the copy in TCRdb shows in-frame clones only, minus some. The sample contains fewer than 250,000 clones, about 80% of which appear only once. The receptor was derived from a woman aged 45-60 years in good health and CMV-seropositive. What was sequenced was PBMCs. V is TRBV15 and J is TRBJ1-3; the D is unclear. The CDR3 sequence is CATSRDSVSSGNTIYF. The CDR3 region has the DNA TGTGCCACCAGCAGAGATAGCGTCAGCTCTGGAAACACCATATATTTT.